This T cell receptor beta chain was captured in a study of radiotherapy plus CTLA-4 blockade in lung cancer. Points from the study as a whole: Expansion of tumor-derived TCR clones was observed in blood after radiotherapy plus ipilimumab.

Germline V gene data show CDR1 as SGHTA and CDR2 as FQGNSA. There are 15 residues in the CDR3. Trimming stripped 6 bases from V and 2 bases from J, with 14 bases between. Worth noting for this clone: Its antigen is not identified.

Profiling relied on immunoSEQ multiplex PCR, and the TCRdb table lists in-frame clones only, not all of them. The top ten hold 23% of the sample, which has over 30,000 clones, 75% to 85% seen once. The sequencing here drew on peripheral blood, taken from a patient treated with radiotherapy plus ipilimumab. V usage is TRBV7-2 and J usage is TRBJ2-1; tentatively, D is TRBD2 (6 bases). The clonotype originates from a human donor with non-small cell lung cancer that progressed on radiotherapy plus ipilimumab. The CDR3 sequence is CASSTDPGAYNEQFF. The CDR3 DNA is TGTGCCAGCAGTACTGACCCGGGGGCCTACAATGAGCAGTTCTTC.